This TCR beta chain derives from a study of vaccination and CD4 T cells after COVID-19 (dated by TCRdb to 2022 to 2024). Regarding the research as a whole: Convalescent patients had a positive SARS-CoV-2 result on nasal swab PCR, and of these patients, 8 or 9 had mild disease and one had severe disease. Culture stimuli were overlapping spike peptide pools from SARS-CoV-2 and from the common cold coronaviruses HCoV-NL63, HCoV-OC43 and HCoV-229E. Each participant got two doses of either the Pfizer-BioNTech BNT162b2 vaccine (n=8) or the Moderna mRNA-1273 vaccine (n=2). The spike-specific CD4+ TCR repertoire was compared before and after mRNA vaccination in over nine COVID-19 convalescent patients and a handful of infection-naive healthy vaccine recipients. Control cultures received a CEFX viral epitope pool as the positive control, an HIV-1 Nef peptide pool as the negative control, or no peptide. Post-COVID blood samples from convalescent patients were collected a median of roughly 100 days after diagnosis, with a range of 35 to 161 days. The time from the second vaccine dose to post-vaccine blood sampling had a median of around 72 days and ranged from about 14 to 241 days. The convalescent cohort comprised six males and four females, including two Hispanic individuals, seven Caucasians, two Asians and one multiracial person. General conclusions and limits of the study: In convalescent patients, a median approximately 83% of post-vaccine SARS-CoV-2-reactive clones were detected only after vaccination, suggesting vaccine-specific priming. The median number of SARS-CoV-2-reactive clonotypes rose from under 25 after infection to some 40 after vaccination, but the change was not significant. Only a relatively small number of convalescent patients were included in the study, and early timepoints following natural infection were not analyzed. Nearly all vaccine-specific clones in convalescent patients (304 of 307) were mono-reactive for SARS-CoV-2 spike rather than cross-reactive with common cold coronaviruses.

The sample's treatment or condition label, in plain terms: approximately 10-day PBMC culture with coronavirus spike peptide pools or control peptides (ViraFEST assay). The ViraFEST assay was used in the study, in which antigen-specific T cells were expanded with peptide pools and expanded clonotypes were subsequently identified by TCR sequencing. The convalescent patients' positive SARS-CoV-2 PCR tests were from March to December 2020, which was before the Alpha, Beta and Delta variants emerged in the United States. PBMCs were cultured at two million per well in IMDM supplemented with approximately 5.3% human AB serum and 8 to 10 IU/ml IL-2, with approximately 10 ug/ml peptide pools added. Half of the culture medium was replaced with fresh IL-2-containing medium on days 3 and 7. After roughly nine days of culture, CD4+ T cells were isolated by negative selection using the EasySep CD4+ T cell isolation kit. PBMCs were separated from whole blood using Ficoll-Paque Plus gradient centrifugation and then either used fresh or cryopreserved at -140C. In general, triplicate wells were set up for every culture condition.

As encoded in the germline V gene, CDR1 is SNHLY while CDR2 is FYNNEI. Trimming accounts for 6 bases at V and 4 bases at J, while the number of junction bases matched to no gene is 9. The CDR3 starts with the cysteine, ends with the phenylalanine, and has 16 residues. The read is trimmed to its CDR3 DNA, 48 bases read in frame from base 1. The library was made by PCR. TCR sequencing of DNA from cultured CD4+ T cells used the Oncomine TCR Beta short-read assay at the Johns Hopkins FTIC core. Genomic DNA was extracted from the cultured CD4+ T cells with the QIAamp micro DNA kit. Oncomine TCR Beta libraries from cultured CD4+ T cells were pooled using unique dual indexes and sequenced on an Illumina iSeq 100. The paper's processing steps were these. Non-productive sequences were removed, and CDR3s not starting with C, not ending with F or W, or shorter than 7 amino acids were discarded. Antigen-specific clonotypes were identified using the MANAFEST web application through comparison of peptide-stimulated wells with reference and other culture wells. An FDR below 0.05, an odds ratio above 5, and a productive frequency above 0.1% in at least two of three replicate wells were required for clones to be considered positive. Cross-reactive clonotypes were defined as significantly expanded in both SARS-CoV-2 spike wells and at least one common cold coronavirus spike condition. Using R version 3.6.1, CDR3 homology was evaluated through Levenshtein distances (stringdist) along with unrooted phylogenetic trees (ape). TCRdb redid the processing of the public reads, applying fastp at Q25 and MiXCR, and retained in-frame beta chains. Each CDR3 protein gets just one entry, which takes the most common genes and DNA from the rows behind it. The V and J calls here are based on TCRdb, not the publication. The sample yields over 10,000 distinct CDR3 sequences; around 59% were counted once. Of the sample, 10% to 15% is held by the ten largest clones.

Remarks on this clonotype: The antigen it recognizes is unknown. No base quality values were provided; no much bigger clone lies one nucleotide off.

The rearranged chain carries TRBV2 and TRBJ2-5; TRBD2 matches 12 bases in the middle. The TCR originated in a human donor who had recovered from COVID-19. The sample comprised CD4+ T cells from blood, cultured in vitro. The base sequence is TGTGCCAGCAGCGGGACTAGCGGGTCAGTCGGAGAGACCCAGTACTTC. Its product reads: CASSGTSGSVGETQYF.